Below are 21 T cell receptor beta chains sequenced from a single sample in a study of control samples from healthy donors and cancer patients. The data were produced by immunoSEQ multiplex PCR, yet TCRdb's version contains in-frame clones alone and is incomplete. This sample has over 80,000 clones, with around 82% found just once. Sequencing was carried out using blood. The receptors derive from a man between 60 and 75 years old in good health.

This chain connects TRBV5-1 to TRBJ1-2, with 9 bases fitting TRBD1. This CDR3 spans 14 amino acids. Germline V gene sequence: CDR1 SGHRS, CDR2 YFSETQ. V lost 4 bases to trimming and J lost 5 bases; unmatched junction nucleotides: 6. Written as DNA, the CDR3 is TGCGCCAGCAGCGAGGACGGGACAGGGTATGGCTACACCTTC. It codes for CASSEDGTGYGYTF.

The chain joins TRBV19 to TRBJ2-5; 9 bases fit TRBD2. Germline V gives CDR1 LNHDA, CDR2 SQIVND (reference sequence). The CDR3 spans 12 residues. V was clipped by 6 bases and J by 7 bases; unmatched bases: 3. The CDR3 here is CASRPTSGTQYF. The CDR3 coding sequence is TGTGCCAGTAGACCGACTAGCGGGACCCAGTACTTC.

This chain connects TRBV6-5 to TRBJ2-5, with D tentatively TRBD1 (5 bases). Germline V CDR1 and CDR2: MNHEY, SVGAGI. Trimming removed 5 bases at V and 3 bases at J, with 16 bases between. The CDR3 sequence is 15 residues long. The CDR3 sequence: CASSTIERGKETQYF. DNA for the CDR3: TGTGCCAGCAGTACTATAGAAAGGGGAAAAGAGACCCAGTACTTC.

The chain recombines TRBV4-1 with TRBJ1-6, with a weak D call TRBD1 (5 bases). There are 15 residues in the CDR3. Trimming cost V 1 base and J 11 bases, with 15 bases left between them. In germline, CDR1 is MGHRA, CDR2 YSYEKL. This chain's CDR3 is CASSQGSQALAPLHF. CDR3 coding DNA: TGCGCCAGCAGCCAAGGATCACAGGCGCTCGCACCCCTCCACTTT.

This clone was detected a few times. The V and J genes are TRBV27 and TRBJ2-3; D is possibly TRBD2 (6 bases). The ends were cut back, 2 bases at V and 4 bases at J, with 13 bases in the middle. Germline V gene sequence: CDR1 MNHEY, CDR2 SMNVEV (reference sequence). The CDR3 extends over 15 amino acids. The CDR3 reads CASSLEVSGADTQYF. CDR3 in DNA: TGTGCCAGCAGTTTAGAAGTTTCGGGGGCAGATACGCAGTATTTT.

This clone showed up just a few times. The V and J genes are TRBV4-1 and TRBJ1-1; TRBD1 matches 7 bases. This CDR3 has 14 residues. Per the germline V gene, CDR1 is MGHRA and CDR2 is YSYEKL. The junction had 4 bases not matched to a gene; V was cut back by 3 bases and J by 3 bases. The CDR3 DNA sequence: TGCGCCAGCAGCCAGGGACAGTCATACACTGAAGCTTTCTTT. This translates into CASSQGQSYTEAFF.

The chain couples TRBV19 to TRBJ2-2, with D unresolved. The ends were cut back, 5 bases at V and 2 bases at J, with 12 bases in the middle. The length of the CDR3 is 15 residues. CDR1 and CDR2 from the germline V gene are LNHDA and SQIVND (reference sequence). The CDR3 DNA reads TGTGCCAGTAGTCCAGAGACCTTAAACACCGGGGAGCTGTTTTTT. As protein: CASSPETLNTGELFF.

This rearrangement joins TRBV10-1 to TRBJ1-5; D is ambiguous. The CDR3 sequence is 13 residues long. In germline, CDR1 is WNHNN, CDR2 SYGVQD (reference sequence). V lost 4 bases and J lost 5, with 9 bases in between. CDR3 residues: CASSGVWDQPQHF. CDR3 sequence (DNA): TGCGCCAGCAGTGGCGTCTGGGATCAGCCCCAGCATTTT.

The chain is built from TRBV6-5 and TRBJ2-1; 9 bases are shared with TRBD2. The CDR3 sequence is 13 residues long. The germline gives CDR1 MNHEY, CDR2 SVGAGI. V dropped 10 bases and J dropped 5; count of bases not matched to a gene: 6. This chain's CDR3 is CATSLAGHNEQFF. Written as DNA, the CDR3 is TGTGCCACCTCACTAGCGGGCCACAATGAGCAGTTCTTC.

The chain employs TRBV7-9 and TRBJ2-7; D possibly corresponds to TRBD1 (7 bases). Trimming took off 4 bases at V and 5 bases at J, with 12 bases between the two ends. This CDR3 comprises 13 residues. From germline, CDR1 is SEHNR and CDR2 FQNEAQ (reference sequence). CDR3 region: CASSSQGGHEQYF. The DNA of the CDR3 is TGTGCCAGCAGCTCTCAGGGGGGCCACGAGCAGTACTTC.

CDR3 sequence: CASSGGLAGNEQFF. CDR3 nucleotide sequence: TGTGCCAGCAGCGGGGGACTAGCGGGGAATGAGCAGTTCTTC. The rearrangement joins TRBV5-4 to TRBJ2-1, with 13 bases aligning to TRBD2. V dropped 4 bases and J dropped 7; count of bases not matched to a gene: 2. Germline assignment: CDR1 SGHNT and CDR2 YYREEE (reference sequence). This CDR3 spans 14 amino acids.

The genes are TRBV9 and TRBJ2-5, with 7 bases fitting TRBD2. CDR3 length: 14 amino acids. The J segment lost 5 bases and the V segment lost 1 base, leaving 5 bases of the junction unmatched. CDR1 SGDLS and CDR2 YYNGEE come from the germline V gene. CDR3 residues: CASSVTGGSETQYF. CDR3 in DNA: TGTGCCAGCAGCGTAACCGGGGGGTCGGAGACCCAGTACTTC.

The CDR3 sequence: CSVVEDSRSGYTF. The CDR3 DNA follows: TGCAGCGTTGTGGAAGACAGTAGATCTGGCTACACCTTC. The J gene is TRBJ1-2, the V gene TRBV29-1, with a possible D match to TRBD1 (5 bases). V dropped 4 bases and J dropped 7 bases, with 16 bases sitting between them. CDR1 is SQVTM and CDR2 is ANQGSEA in the germline V gene. The CDR3 contains 13 residues.

The J gene is TRBJ2-1, the V gene TRBV11-2; possible D gene TRBD1, 8 bases. V was clipped by 6 bases and J by 5 bases, with 17 bases between them. The CDR3 runs to 15 residues. Germline V gene data show CDR1 as SGHAT and CDR2 as FQNNGV. CDR3 loop: CASSYRTGRDNEQFF. In DNA, the CDR3 is TGTGCCAGCAGTTACAGGACAGGGAGGGACAATGAGCAGTTCTTC.

The V and J genes are TRBV7-3 and TRBJ1-1; D perhaps matches TRBD1 (5 bases). Germline V gives CDR1 SGHTA, CDR2 FQGTGA. The CDR3 covers 14 residues. V was shortened by 1 base and J by 3 bases, with 9 bases between the two germline ends. CDR3 nucleotide sequence: TGTGCCAGCAGCTTAAATGGGGGGGACACTGAAGCTTTCTTT. This codes for CASSLNGGDTEAFF.

This chain uses TRBV7-9 with TRBJ1-6; D is unresolved. V lost 3 bases, J lost 8 bases, and 8 bases lay in between. Germline V lookup: CDR1 SEHNR, CDR2 FQNEAQ (reference sequence). This CDR3 contains 13 residues. The CDR3 loop reads CASSFNRDSPLHF. CDR3 nucleotide sequence: TGTGCCAGCAGCTTCAATCGGGATTCACCCCTCCACTTT.

The V and J genes are TRBV11-2 and TRBJ2-1; 10 nucleotides align to TRBD1. The CDR3 contains 13 residues. The ends lost 6 bases at V and 8 bases at J; junction bases unmatched: 4. The germline V gene encodes CDR1 SGHAT and CDR2 FQNNGV. The CDR3 spells CASSSGTGDEQFF. For the CDR3, the DNA is TGTGCCAGCAGTTCCGGGACAGGGGATGAGCAGTTCTTC.

The chain joins TRBV30 to TRBJ2-1; D uncertain. This CDR3 spans 15 amino acids. V was trimmed by 4 bases and J by 4 bases, leaving 17 bases between them. Germline values: CDR1 GTSNPN, CDR2 SVGIG (reference sequence). CDR3 residues: CAWTGPRTDYNEQFF. CDR3 DNA sequence: TGTGCCTGGACCGGGCCCCGGACGGATTACAATGAGCAGTTCTTC.

This clone came up a few times. V and J are TRBV30 and TRBJ2-7; the D gene is possibly TRBD2 (6 bases). Trimming left V 7 bases short and J 1 base short, with 17 bases between. There are 14 residues in the CDR3. CDR1 and CDR2 (germline): GTSNPN, SVGIG (reference sequence). The DNA of the CDR3 is TGTGCCTCTTCAAGACCGGGACTTTCCTACGAGCAGTACTTC. Its protein is CASSRPGLSYEQYF.

This clone occurred once. The chain combines TRBV7-9 with TRBJ2-5; D remains ambiguous. Germline CDR1 and CDR2: SEHNR and FQNEAQ (reference sequence). The CDR3 runs 13 residues. V lost 0 bases, J lost 5 bases, and 7 bases lay in between. DNA for the CDR3: TGTGCCAGCAGCTTAGCAGGTAGTGAGACCCAGTACTTC. Translation: CASSLAGSETQYF. Full variable domain (outside the CDR3, taken from reference TRBV7-9 and TRBJ2-5): DTGVSQNPRHKITKRGQNVTFRCDPISEHNRLYWYRQTLGQGPEFLTYFQNEAQLEKSRLLSDRFSAERPKGSFSTLEIQRTEQGDSAMYLCASSLAGSETQYFGPGTRLLVL.

The V gene is TRBV7-9, the J gene TRBJ1-2; weak D call: TRBD1 (6 bases). Trimming stripped 2 bases from V and 6 bases from J, with 13 bases between. The germline V gene encodes CDR1 SEHNR and CDR2 FQNEAQ (reference sequence). The CDR3 length is 14 residues. The CDR3 DNA follows: TGTGCCAGCAGCTTAACACAGGGCGGCGATGGCTACACCTTC. Translated, it gives CASSLTQGGDGYTF.